The 12 T cell receptor beta chains below were found in one sample sequenced in a study of blood T cell repertoires in COVID-19. Assay: immunoSEQ multiplex PCR; the TCRdb copy retains only in-frame clones and omits some. The table includes 390,000 or so clones, 90% detected once. Input material: peripheral blood. The receptors were sampled from a young man with active or convalescent COVID-19.

The gene calls are TRBV21-1 and TRBJ1-2; the table assigns TRBD1, which was not confirmed against the DNA. TRBV21-1 is designated a pseudogene. This CDR3 has 18 amino acids. In nucleotides, the CDR3 is TGTGCCAGCAGTCATACCGGGACACCCGTATTCCCTCTAGATGGCTACACCTTC. Translated: CASSHTGTPVFPLDGYTF.

V and J are TRBV18 and TRBJ1-5, with 10 bases lining up with TRBD1. The V segment lost 3 bases and the J segment 8 bases; nucleotides outside the gene matches: 4. The germline V gene encodes CDR1 KGHSH and CDR2 LQKENI. The CDR3 totals 14 residues. The DNA for the CDR3 is TGTGCCAGCTCACCGGGACAGGGGTTTGAGCCCCAGCATTTT. Protein product: CASSPGQGFEPQHF.

The table lists this clone with a count of one. An end of the junction does not agree with germline; a read error may underlie this. The chain joins TRBV6-5 to TRBJ2-6, with D maybe TRBD1 (5 bases). Germline V gives CDR1 MNHEY, CDR2 SVGAGI. The CDR3 consists of 14 residues. CDR3 in DNA: TGTGCCAGCAGGCAGGGTTCTGGGGCCAACGTGCTGACTTTC. It translates to CASRQGSGANVLTF.

The CDR3 sequence: CAGQGQSDRGTQYF. CDR3 sequence (DNA): TGTGCCGGCCAGGGACAGTCGGACCGAGGGACCCAGTACTTC. The chain employs TRBV7-9 and TRBJ2-5, with TRBD1 matching over 7 bases. This CDR3 comprises 14 residues. CDR1 is SEHNR, CDR2 FQNEAQ, per germline (reference sequence). The V gene end was trimmed by 11 bases and the J gene end by 7 bases; junction bases not matched to a gene: 16.

The rearrangement links TRBV9 to TRBJ2-7, with 10 bases identical to TRBD2. The CDR3 extends over 15 amino acids. The V segment lost 0 bases and the J segment 3 bases; nucleotides outside the gene matches: 3. The germline V gene has CDR1 SGDLS and CDR2 YYNGEE. The CDR3 DNA reads TGTGCCAGCAGCGTAGCAACTAGCGGGAACTACGAGCAGTACTTC. The encoded protein is CASSVATSGNYEQYF.

The V gene is TRBV7-2, the J gene TRBJ2-3; tentative D call: TRBD2 (6 bases). Per germline, CDR1 SGHTA and CDR2 FQGNSA. Trimming took 2 bases from V and 4 from J, leaving 10 bases between them. The CDR3 consists of 14 residues. The CDR3 DNA reads TGTGCCAGCAGCTTATCGCGGGGATCAGATACGCAGTATTTT. It codes for CASSLSRGSDTQYF. The whole variable domain, remainder taken from reference TRBV7-2 and TRBJ2-3, is GAGVSQSPSNKVTEKGKDVELRCDPISGHTALYWYRQSLGQGLEFLIYFQGNSAPDKSGLPSDRFSAERTGGSVSTLTIQRTQQEDSAVYLCASSLSRGSDTQYFGPGTRLTVL.

This clone was counted once. The chain links TRBV4-3 to TRBJ2-1, with 7 bases identical to TRBD2. The V gene's germline CDR1 is LGHNA and CDR2 YSLEER. The CDR3 covers 15 residues. V lost 0 bases and J lost 3; bases outside the gene matches: 2. CDR3 region: CASSQDASGYNEQFF. The CDR3 DNA is TGCGCCAGCAGCCAAGATGCTAGCGGCTACAATGAGCAGTTCTTC.

The DNA of the CDR3 is TGTGCCAGTAGTATAGGGGCAGGGGGCATTTTGAATGAGCAGTTCTTC. Translated, it gives CASSIGAGGILNEQFF. The V gene is TRBV19, the J gene TRBJ2-1; TRBD1 matches at 8 bases. This CDR3 is 16 amino acids long. Germline V lookup: CDR1 LNHDA, CDR2 SQIVND (reference sequence). The junction had 9 bases not matched to a gene; V was cut back by 1 base and J by 7 bases.

The chain links TRBV7-2 to TRBJ1-6; D is unclear. The germline CDR1 and CDR2 sequences are SGHTA and FQGNSA. The CDR3 is 13 residues long. Trimming shortened V by 1 base and J by 7 bases, and 5 bases separated the two germline ends. The CDR3 is CASSLVANSPLHF. The DNA of the CDR3 is TGTGCCAGCAGCTTAGTGGCCAATTCACCCCTCCACTTT. The variable domain in full, with the rest retrieved from reference TRBV7-2 and TRBJ1-6, is GAGVSQSPSNKVTEKGKDVELRCDPISGHTALYWYRQSLGQGLEFLIYFQGNSAPDKSGLPSDRFSAERTGGSVSTLTIQRTQQEDSAVYLCASSLVANSPLHFGNGTRLTVT.

The rearrangement joins TRBV28 to TRBJ1-1, with a possible D match to TRBD1 (5 bases). Between the trimmed V and J ends, which lost 5 bases and 4 bases, there was a span of 17 bases. CDR1 and CDR2 (germline): MDHEN, SYDVKM. This CDR3 is 15 amino acids long. The CDR3 loop is CASSLGGAWSTEAFF. For the CDR3, the DNA is TGTGCCAGCAGTCTCGGCGGGGCGTGGAGCACTGAAGCTTTCTTT.

The rearrangement uses TRBV28 and TRBJ2-3; 10 bases map to TRBD1. Trimming at V came to 1 base and at J to 1 base, leaving 11 bases not matched to a gene. Germline loops: CDR1 MDHEN, CDR2 SYDVKM. CDR3 length: 19 residues. In DNA form, the CDR3 reads TGTGCCAGCAGTTTATACGACAGGGGGCGAAGCGACCGCACAGATACGCAGTATTTT. Translated: CASSLYDRGRSDRTDTQYF.

This chain links TRBV20-1 with TRBJ2-3; D is undetermined. Trimming left V 3 bases short and J 6 bases short, with 7 bases between. This CDR3 has 11 amino acids. The germline CDR1 and CDR2 sequences are DFQATT and SNEGSKA (reference sequence). DNA of the CDR3: TGCAGTGCTAGTCAGGCGGATACGCAGTATTTT. This translates into CSASQADTQYF.